A single sample is the source of the 24 T cell receptor beta chains below, sequenced in a study of blood T cell repertoires in COVID-19. Assay used: immunoSEQ multiplex PCR; TCRdb lists only in-frame clones, some missing. The data hold approximately 280,000 clones, with 86% observed a single time. The source material was PBMCs or T cells enriched from blood (not recorded which). The receptors shown here come from a woman under 30 who had recovered from COVID-19.

The chain carries TRBV2 and TRBJ1-2; D not certain. This CDR3 has 13 amino acids. CDR1 SNHLY and CDR2 FYNNEI come from the germline V gene. Trimming stripped 7 bases from V and 7 bases from J, with 16 bases between. The CDR3 region has the DNA TGTGCCAGCACTCTGATTTGGTCAGGTGGCTACACCTTC. Translating gives CASTLIWSGGYTF. Full variable domain (rest looked up from reference TRBV2 and TRBJ1-2): EPEVTQTPSHQVTQMGQEVILRCVPISNHLYFYWYRQILGQKVEFLVSFYNNEISEKSEIFDDQFSVERPDGSNFTLKIRSTKLEDSAMYFCASTLIWSGGYTFGSGTRLTVV.

The gene calls are TRBV9 and TRBJ1-3, with 10 bases lining up with TRBD1. The V gene end was trimmed by 3 bases and the J gene end by 2 bases; junction bases not matched to a gene: 2. CDR3 length equals 15 residues. In germline, CDR1 is SGDLS, CDR2 YYNGEE. The CDR3 here is CASSEGTGAGNTIYF. CDR3 sequence (DNA): TGTGCCAGCAGCGAGGGGACAGGGGCTGGAAACACCATATATTTT.

This clone appeared a single time. The chain joins TRBV11-2 to TRBJ2-7, with D possibly matching TRBD1 (7 bases). The CDR3 runs to 15 residues. CDR1 is SGHAT and CDR2 is FQNNGV in the germline V gene. The ends were cut back, 3 bases at V and 2 bases at J, with 14 bases in the middle. In DNA form, the CDR3 reads TGTGCCAGCAGCTTTACCAGGGGGAGGACCTACGAGCAGTACTTC. Translation: CASSFTRGRTYEQYF.

This clone came up many times. This chain links TRBV4-2 with TRBJ1-2, with D hard to call. Trimming removed 3 bases at V and 4 bases at J, with 18 bases between. Germline loops: CDR1 LGHNA, CDR2 YNFKEQ. This CDR3 is built from 16 residues. The CDR3 protein is CASSQDSNQIFYGYTF. The CDR3 DNA sequence: TGTGCCAGCAGCCAGGACTCCAACCAGATTTTCTATGGCTACACCTTC.

This clone appeared a single time. The chain uses TRBV10-3 and TRBJ1-5; no clear D gene. The CDR3 is 15 amino acids. Germline V CDR1 and CDR2: ENHRY, SYGVKD. V was pared by 0 bases and J by 3 bases, with 9 bases between. CDR3 sequence (DNA): TGTGCCATCAGTGAGTCTGAAGGAGTCAATCAGCCCCAGCATTTT. Protein: CAISESEGVNQPQHF.

This chain connects TRBV5-3 to TRBJ2-1; 15 bases line up with TRBD2. TRBV5-3 qualifies as an ORF whose function is uncertain. V shed 2 bases and J 0 bases; nucleotides not matched to a gene: 18. This CDR3 contains 23 residues. The CDR3: CARSFRDRTSGRAPGHSYNEQFF. The CDR3 coding sequence is TGTGCCAGAAGCTTCCGGGACAGGACTAGCGGGAGGGCCCCCGGCCACTCCTACAATGAGCAGTTCTTC.

The CDR3 loop reads CASSLRASGGRETQYF. CDR3 nucleotide sequence: TGTGCCAGCAGCTTAAGGGCTAGCGGGGGGAGGGAGACCCAGTACTTC. The rearrangement uses TRBV7-2 and TRBJ2-5; 11 nucleotides agree with TRBD2. Germline V gene data show CDR1 as SGHTA and CDR2 as FQGNSA. Germline trimming cut 2 bases from V and 5 bases from J; bases unmatched to any gene: 7. The CDR3 contains 16 residues.

The chain links TRBV30 to TRBJ2-1; D is perhaps TRBD2 (6 bases). The CDR3 sequence is 15 residues long. Trimming stripped 2 bases from V and 5 bases from J, with 16 bases between. CDR1 is GTSNPN, CDR2 SVGIG, per germline (reference sequence). This CDR3 is CAWSISGRPHNEQFF. The CDR3 DNA sequence: TGTGCCTGGAGTATTTCCGGGAGACCCCACAATGAGCAGTTCTTC.

This clone was observed once. The chain couples TRBV5-6 to TRBJ2-5, with 8 bases identical to TRBD1. The CDR3 extends over 13 amino acids. Germline V gene lookup returns CDR1 SGHDT and CDR2 YYEEEE. Losses at the gene ends were 4 bases for V and 7 bases for J; bases not matched to a gene: 6. CDR3 residues: CASSMTGERTQYF. The CDR3 coding sequence is TGTGCCAGCAGCATGACAGGGGAGCGGACCCAGTACTTC.

The CDR3 region has the DNA TGTGCCAGCAGTCCCGGACAGGGTAAACGAGAAGAAGCTTTCTTT. Protein sequence: CASSPGQGKREEAFF. This chain connects TRBV2 to TRBJ1-1; 8 nucleotides match TRBD1. This CDR3 is built from 15 residues. V lost 5 bases, J lost 8 bases, and 13 bases stayed unmatched. Germline V gene lookup returns CDR1 SNHLY and CDR2 FYNNEI.

J is TRBJ2-1 and V is TRBV23-1, with D perhaps matching TRBD2 (6 bases). TRBV23-1 is recorded as an ORF, its role being uncertain. V shed 4 bases and J shed 4 bases, with 11 bases lying between them. CDR3 length equals 14 residues. The CDR3 DNA is TGCGCCAGCAGTCCTGCCGGGACTTACAATGAGCAGTTCTTC. As protein: CASSPAGTYNEQFF.

V gene TRBV7-9 combines with J gene TRBJ2-7; 7 bases are a match to TRBD1. CDR1 is SEHNR, CDR2 FQNEAQ, per germline (reference sequence). The ends lost 2 bases at V and 5 bases at J; junction bases unmatched: 15. The CDR3 consists of 17 residues. The CDR3 bases are TGTGCCAGCAGCTTATACCCGACAGGGTTCAGGCCTCACGAGCAGTACTTC. Protein product: CASSLYPTGFRPHEQYF.

This rearrangement joins TRBV10-3 to TRBJ1-2, with 9 bases identical to TRBD1. CDR1 is ENHRY, CDR2 SYGVKD, per germline. J was trimmed by 4 bases and V by 5 bases; bases with no gene match: 5. The CDR3 is made up of 14 amino acids. Written as DNA, the CDR3 is TGTGCCATCAGTCCGGGACAGGGTGCCTATGGCTACACCTTC. Encoded protein: CAISPGQGAYGYTF.

This sequence joins TRBV7-2 and TRBJ2-1; 8 nucleotides align to TRBD1. J was trimmed by 6 bases and V by 3 bases; bases with no gene match: 4. CDR1 SGHTA and CDR2 FQGNSA come from the germline V gene. The CDR3 spans 14 residues. The DNA of the CDR3 is TGTGCCAGCAGCTTTGGGACAGGTCGCAATGAGCAGTTCTTC. Its protein is CASSFGTGRNEQFF.

The CDR3 reads CASSQGQGTITEAFF. The CDR3 bases are TGTGCCAGCAGCCAGGGACAGGGAACAATCACTGAAGCTTTCTTT. V is TRBV4-2 and J is TRBJ1-1, with 9 bases that match TRBD1. Trimming took 3 bases from V and 4 from J; bases not matched to a gene: 6. Germline loops: CDR1 LGHNA, CDR2 YNFKEQ. The CDR3 spans 15 residues.

The chain is built from TRBV10-3 and TRBJ2-7, with TRBD2 matching 13 bases. The V and J ends lost 4 bases and 6 bases, in that order; junction bases with no gene match: 9. The germline gives CDR1 ENHRY, CDR2 SYGVKD. The CDR3 consists of 16 residues. In DNA form, the CDR3 reads TGTGCCATCAGTGTCGGACTAGCGGGAGTAAGGGGCGAGCAGTACTTC. This sequence encodes CAISVGLAGVRGEQYF.

The chain has TRBV7-9 and TRBJ2-7; TRBD1 matches at 8 bases. CDR1 and CDR2 (germline): SEHNR, FQNEAQ (reference sequence). The CDR3 is 13 amino acids. V lost 5 bases and J lost 2; bases outside the gene matches: 2. CDR3 amino acids: CASSTQGAYEQYF. CDR3 nucleotides: TGTGCCAGCAGCACACAGGGGGCCTACGAGCAGTACTTC.

The V and J genes are TRBV5-4 and TRBJ2-1, with 7 bases identical to TRBD2. The CDR3 is made up of 16 amino acids. With V trimmed by 3 bases and J by 0 bases, 6 bases remained unmatched. The germline V gene encodes CDR1 SGHNT and CDR2 YYREEE (reference sequence). CDR3 residues: CASSWSGKSSYNEQFF. The CDR3 nucleotides read TGTGCCAGCAGCTGGAGCGGGAAGAGCTCCTACAATGAGCAGTTCTTC.

The V gene is TRBV7-9, the J gene TRBJ2-7; TRBD2 is a possible D gene (6 bases). The CDR3 spans 14 residues. The germline CDR1 and CDR2 sequences are SEHNR and FQNEAQ (reference sequence). Between the trimmed V and J ends, which lost 2 bases and 1 base, there was a span of 9 bases. CDR3 protein: CASSLTGLSYEQYF. The DNA for the CDR3 is TGTGCCAGCAGCTTAACGGGACTTTCCTACGAGCAGTACTTC.

This chain links TRBV6-2 or TRBV6-3 with TRBJ1-2; TRBD1 aligns across 7 bases. CDR1 is MNHEY, CDR2 SVGEGT, per germline. Germline trimming cut 2 bases from V and 8 bases from J; bases unmatched to any gene: 2. The CDR3 spans 12 residues. CDR3 amino acids: CASSYTGEGYTF. DNA for the CDR3: TGTGCCAGCAGTTACACAGGGGAAGGCTACACCTTC.

The chain recombines TRBV9 with TRBJ2-1, with D possibly matching TRBD2 (6 bases). Trimming removed 3 bases at V and 4 bases at J, with 11 bases between. The CDR3 contains 14 residues. CDR1 and CDR2 from the germline V gene are SGDLS and YYNGEE. The CDR3 sequence: CASSEGLSYNEQFF. As DNA, the CDR3 is TGTGCCAGCAGCGAGGGACTTTCTTACAATGAGCAGTTCTTC.

About this clone itself: Since a far larger clone is one base different, this is likely a read error. The chain is built from TRBV9 and TRBJ2-7, with 12 bases fitting TRBD2. From germline, CDR1 is SGDLS and CDR2 YYNGEE. Unmatched junction bases numbered 5, after V lost 4 bases and J lost 3 bases. The CDR3 is made up of 15 amino acids. The CDR3 region has the DNA TGTGCCAGCAGCCCCCGACTAGCGGGAGTCTACGAGCAGTACTTC. It yields the protein CASSPRLAGVYEQYF.

Details on this clone: At the DNA level, this CDR3 is encoded by other sequences in the same sample as well. J is TRBJ1-1 and V is TRBV7-9, with D maybe TRBD1 (5 bases). CDR3 size: 12 residues. CDR1 is SEHNR and CDR2 is FQNEAQ in the germline V gene (reference sequence). The V and J ends lost 1 base and 6 bases respectively, with 6 bases between them. The CDR3 bases are TGTGCCAGCAGCTTAGGGGGGGCTGAAGCTTTCTTT. It yields the protein CASSLGGAEAFF.

V is TRBV18 and J is TRBJ2-7; the match to TRBD1 covers 9 bases. Trimming at V came to 4 bases and at J to 5 bases, leaving 6 bases not matched to a gene. The CDR3 contains 14 residues. CDR1 KGHSH and CDR2 LQKENI come from the germline V gene. CDR3 amino acids: CASSRWTGADEQYF. The CDR3 DNA reads as TGTGCCAGCTCACGGTGGACAGGGGCGGACGAGCAGTACTTC.